One sample yielded the 9 T cell receptor beta chains listed below, sequenced in a study of cytomegalovirus exposure and HLA in healthy donors. Sequencing was performed with immunoSEQ multiplex PCR; in TCRdb, only in-frame clones are kept and a portion is missing. The sample yields more than 300,000 clones, 86% seen once. Sequences were obtained from PBMCs. Receptors originate from a woman in her late teens or twenties in good health and CMV-seronegative.

V usage is TRBV19 and J usage is TRBJ2-7; 8 bases line up with TRBD2. The CDR3 is 15 residues long. The J segment lost 4 bases and the V segment lost 7 bases, leaving 12 bases of the junction unmatched. Germline V gene sequence: CDR1 LNHDA, CDR2 SQIVND (reference sequence). CDR3 sequence reads: CASTESGAGGYEQYF. The CDR3 nucleotides read TGTGCCAGTACCGAATCAGGGGCGGGAGGTTACGAGCAGTACTTC.

The J gene is TRBJ2-7, the V gene TRBV28, with D possibly TRBD1 on 6 matching bases. V shed 5 bases and J shed 5 bases, with 13 bases lying between them. In germline, CDR1 is MDHEN, CDR2 SYDVKM. CDR3 length: 13 residues. The CDR3 region has the DNA TGTGCCAGCAGTCCAGGACAGTCGAACGAGCAGTACTTC. Its translation is CASSPGQSNEQYF.

The chain joins TRBV4-3 to TRBJ1-1; TRBD1 aligns across 7 bases. There are 16 residues in the CDR3. V lost 0 bases, J lost 2 bases, and 6 bases stayed unmatched. Germline values: CDR1 LGHNA, CDR2 YSLEER. This CDR3 is CASSQEIGTVNTEAFF. For the CDR3, the DNA is TGCGCCAGCAGCCAAGAAATTGGGACAGTCAACACTGAAGCTTTCTTT.

The J gene is TRBJ2-2, the V gene TRBV4-3; perhaps TRBD1 as D (5 bases). The V and J ends lost 0 bases and 3 bases respectively, with 14 bases between them. This CDR3 has 17 residues. Germline-derived CDR1 and CDR2 are LGHNA and YSLEER. DNA for the CDR3: TGCGCCAGCAGCCAAGATTGGGTAGGGGTTGACACCGGGGAGCTGTTTTTT. Its translation is CASSQDWVGVDTGELFF.

In regard to this clone: Within the sample, other DNA sequences also encode this same CDR3. The V call is TRBV13, the J call TRBJ2-1; 7 bases are shared with TRBD2. J lost 3 bases, V lost 1 base, and 0 bases had no gene match. Per the germline V gene, CDR1 is PRHDT and CDR2 is FYEKMQ (reference sequence). CDR3 length: 14 residues. CDR3 sequence reads: CASSLAGGYNEQFF. As DNA, the CDR3 is TGTGCCAGCAGCTTAGCGGGAGGCTACAATGAGCAGTTCTTC.

CDR3 in DNA: TGCAGCGTTGGAACCGGGACTAGCCTTAACAATGAGCAGTTCTTC. Amino acids: CSVGTGTSLNNEQFF. The chain links TRBV29-1 to TRBJ2-1; 9 nucleotides match TRBD2. CDR3 length: 15 amino acids. The V gene end was trimmed by 4 bases and the J gene end by 5 bases; junction bases not matched to a gene: 9. The germline V gene has CDR1 SQVTM and CDR2 ANQGSEA.

This clone was found once. V gene TRBV7-2 combines with J gene TRBJ2-5; 11 bases agree with TRBD2. The CDR3 loop spans 15 amino acids. V dropped 2 bases and J dropped 2; count of bases not matched to a gene: 1. Germline lookup yields CDR1 SGHTA and CDR2 FQGNSA. CDR3 in amino acids: CASSLRLAGQETQYF. Here the CDR3 DNA reads TGTGCCAGCAGCTTAAGACTAGCGGGACAAGAGACCCAGTACTTC.

About this clone itself: Other nucleotide sequences from this sample produce the same CDR3. The chain carries TRBV27 and TRBJ2-5; TRBD1 is a possible D gene (5 bases). Germline CDR1 and CDR2: MNHEY and SMNVEV (reference sequence). Trimming cost V 3 bases and J 0 bases, with 5 bases left between them. The CDR3 runs to 13 residues. CDR3 in amino acids: CASSLTDQETQYF. CDR3 in DNA: TGTGCCAGCAGTTTGACAGACCAAGAGACCCAGTACTTC.

The chain recombines TRBV28 with TRBJ2-7, with a weak D call TRBD2 (5 bases). The length of the CDR3 is 15 residues. Germline V CDR1 and CDR2: MDHEN, SYDVKM. V lost 6 bases to trimming and J lost 1 base, with 16 bases between them. Here the CDR3 DNA reads TGTGCCAGCAGCCGCCTACCCGGGGAATCCTACGAGCAGTACTTC. It translates to CASSRLPGESYEQYF.